Following are 8 T cell receptor beta chains from one sample sequenced in a study of blood T cell repertoires in COVID-19. Sequenced by immunoSEQ multiplex PCR; TCRdb stores in-frame clones only, minus some. The sample yields 60,000 to 75,000 clones, roughly 76% seen once. Sequencing input: peripheral blood. The receptors here all came from a woman of 80 years or more with acute or convalescent COVID-19.

As DNA, the CDR3 is TGTGCCAGCAGTTTAGTCGGGAGGGCCAGGGATGAGCAGTTCTTC. Protein product: CASSLVGRARDEQFF. The chain couples TRBV28 to TRBJ2-1; 8 positions agree with TRBD2. This CDR3 contains 15 residues. From germline, CDR1 is MDHEN and CDR2 SYDVKM. V dropped 2 bases and J dropped 8; count of bases not matched to a gene: 8.

This clone was counted only a few times. This sequence joins TRBV4-2 and TRBJ2-2; TRBD2 matches at 9 bases. The germline V gene encodes CDR1 LGHNA and CDR2 YNFKEQ. This CDR3 has 14 amino acids. V was clipped by 3 bases and J by 5 bases; unmatched bases: 1. Here the CDR3 DNA reads TGTGCCAGCAGCCACACTAGCGGGACCGGGGAGCTGTTTTTT. Encoded protein: CASSHTSGTGELFF.

The rearrangement joins TRBV6-5 to TRBJ2-3; D unresolved. This CDR3 is built from 15 residues. V dropped 6 bases and J dropped 0 bases, with 13 bases sitting between them. Germline assignment: CDR1 MNHEY and CDR2 SVGAGI. The CDR3 DNA is TGTGCCAGCAGCCCAGACAAAACTAGCACAGATACGCAGTATTTT. Protein product: CASSPDKTSTDTQYF.

In this sample, this clone turned up once. The chain combines TRBV19 with TRBJ1-1; the D gene is possibly TRBD1 (5 bases). This CDR3 contains 14 residues. The V end was cut by 6 bases, the J end by 1 base, with 12 bases between. The germline V gene encodes CDR1 LNHDA and CDR2 SQIVND (reference sequence). CDR3 residues: CASRSAGSNTEAFF. The CDR3 DNA is TGTGCCAGTAGGTCGGCAGGGTCGAACACTGAAGCTTTCTTT. The full variable domain, completed using reference TRBV19 and TRBJ1-1, is DGGITQSPKYLFRKEGQNVTLSCEQNLNHDAMYWYRQDPGQGLRLIYYSQIVNDFQKGDIAEGYSVSREKKESFPLTVTSAQKNPTAFYLCASRSAGSNTEAFFGQGTRLTVV.

The CDR3, as DNA: TGTGCCTGGACCGTGGGGGGGGCGGAGGGGGCTTTCTTT. Translated, it gives CAWTVGGAEGAFF. V is TRBV30 and J is TRBJ1-1; D might be TRBD1 (6 bases). The V gene lost 4 bases and the J gene lost 11 bases, with 20 bases spanning the gap. CDR3 length: 13 residues. From germline, CDR1 is GTSNPN and CDR2 SVGIG (reference sequence).

The chain uses TRBV6-5 and TRBJ2-1; no definite D call. Germline CDR1 is MNHEY and CDR2 is SVGAGI. The length of the CDR3 is 15 residues. Trimming removed 2 bases at V and 0 bases at J, with 8 bases between. The CDR3 region is CASSYQASSYNEQFF. CDR3 sequence (DNA): TGTGCCAGCAGTTACCAGGCGAGCTCCTACAATGAGCAGTTCTTC.

This chain uses TRBV5-1 with TRBJ2-3; 7 nucleotides match TRBD1. Trimming took 4 bases from V and 2 from J; bases not matched to a gene: 4. The CDR3 contains 14 residues. The germline V gene encodes CDR1 SGHRS and CDR2 YFSETQ. The CDR3: CASSLGQDTDTQYF. The CDR3, as DNA: TGCGCCAGCAGCCTCGGACAGGACACAGATACGCAGTATTTT.

This clone occurred once. The chain has TRBV11-2 and TRBJ2-7, with TRBD2 as a possible D gene (6 bases). Trimming took off 5 bases at V and 3 bases at J, with 11 bases between the two ends. The CDR3 sequence is 13 residues long. Per germline, CDR1 SGHAT and CDR2 FQNNGV. This CDR3 is CASSPGTFYEQYF. The CDR3 bases are TGTGCCAGCAGCCCCGGGACTTTCTACGAGCAGTACTTC.